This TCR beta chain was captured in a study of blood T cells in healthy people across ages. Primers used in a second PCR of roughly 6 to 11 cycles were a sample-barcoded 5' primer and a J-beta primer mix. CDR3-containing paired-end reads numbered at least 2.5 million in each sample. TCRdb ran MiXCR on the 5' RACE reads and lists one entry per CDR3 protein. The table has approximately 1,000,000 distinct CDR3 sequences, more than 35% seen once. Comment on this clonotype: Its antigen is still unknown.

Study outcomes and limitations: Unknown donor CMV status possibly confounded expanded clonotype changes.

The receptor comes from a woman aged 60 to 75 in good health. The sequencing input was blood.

The CDR3 sequence is CASSTGTAPVADTQYF. The DNA of the CDR3 is TGTGCCAGCAGTACTGGGACGGCCCCTGTTGCGGATACGCAGTATTTT. V and J are TRBV12-3 or TRBV12-4 and TRBJ2-3; D assignment may be TRBD1 or TRBD2 (5 bases each). The CDR3 loop spans 16 amino acids. Trimming stripped 5 bases from V and 6 bases from J, with 21 bases between.